This record covers a single T cell receptor beta chain. What it binds is unknown. The data belong to a study of T cells in Graves' hyperthyroidism and ophthalmopathy. Regarding the study as a whole: The model's output predicted ophthalmopathy at a median of roughly 6.9 months prior to onset.

RNA transcripts provided the source from which TCR beta CDR3 regions were amplified. HTBI primers were the set used in a first-round RT-PCR of the TCR CDR3. TCRdb re-called the multiplex PCR reads with MiXCR, one entry per CDR3 protein. This table holds hundreds of thousands of distinct CDR3 sequences, about 17% found once. The sample of blood was obtained at first hyperthyroidism diagnosis (before any ophthalmopathy symptoms). Trimming removed 4 bases at V and 6 bases at J, with 9 bases between. Germline V CDR1 and CDR2: ENHRY, SYGVKD. The CDR3 is made up of 12 amino acids. Material for sequencing was blood. The V gene is TRBV10-3, the J gene TRBJ1-2, with D hard to call. This receptor was taken from a woman between 50 and 59 years old with Graves' hyperthyroidism that later progressed to Graves' ophthalmopathy. The CDR3 loop is CAISGTDDGYTF. DNA of the CDR3: TGTGCCATCAGTGGGACGGACGATGGCTACACCTTC.